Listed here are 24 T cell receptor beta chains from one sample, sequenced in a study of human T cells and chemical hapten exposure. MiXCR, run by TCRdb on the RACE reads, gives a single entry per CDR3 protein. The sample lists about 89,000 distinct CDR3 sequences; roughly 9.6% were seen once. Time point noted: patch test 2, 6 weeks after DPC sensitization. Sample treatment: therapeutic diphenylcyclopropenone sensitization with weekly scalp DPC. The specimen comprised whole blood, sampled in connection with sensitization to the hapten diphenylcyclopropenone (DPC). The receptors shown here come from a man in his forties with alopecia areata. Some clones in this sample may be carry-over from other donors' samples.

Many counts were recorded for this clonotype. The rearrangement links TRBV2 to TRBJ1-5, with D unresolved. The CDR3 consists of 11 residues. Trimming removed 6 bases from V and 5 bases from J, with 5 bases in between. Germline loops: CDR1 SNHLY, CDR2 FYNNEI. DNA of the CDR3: TGTGCCAGCAGCCCCTATCAGCCCCAGCATTTT. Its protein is CASSPYQPQHF.

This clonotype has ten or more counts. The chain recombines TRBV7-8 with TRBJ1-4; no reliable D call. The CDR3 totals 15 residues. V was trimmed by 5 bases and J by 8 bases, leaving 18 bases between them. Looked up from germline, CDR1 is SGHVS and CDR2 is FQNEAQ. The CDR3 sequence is CASSPKRTKGEKLFF. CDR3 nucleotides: TGTGCCAGCAGCCCCAAAAGGACTAAAGGGGAAAAACTGTTTTTT.

CDR3 sequence reads: CASSSLPGLAINEQFF. Written as DNA, the CDR3 is TGTGCCAGCAGTTCGCTACCGGGACTAGCGATCAATGAGCAGTTCTTC. The chain joins TRBV28 to TRBJ2-1; 10 bases are a match to TRBD2. Germline CDR1 reads MDHEN; CDR2 reads SYDVKM. This CDR3 spans 16 amino acids. J was trimmed by 6 bases and V by 4 bases; bases with no gene match: 9.

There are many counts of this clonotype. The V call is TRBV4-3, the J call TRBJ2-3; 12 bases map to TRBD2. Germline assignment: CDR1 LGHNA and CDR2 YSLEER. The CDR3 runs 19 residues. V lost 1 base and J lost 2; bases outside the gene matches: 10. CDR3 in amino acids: CASSQGLAGVSGFTDTQYF. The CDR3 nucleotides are TGCGCCAGCAGCCAAGGACTAGCGGGAGTGTCGGGATTCACAGATACGCAGTATTTT.

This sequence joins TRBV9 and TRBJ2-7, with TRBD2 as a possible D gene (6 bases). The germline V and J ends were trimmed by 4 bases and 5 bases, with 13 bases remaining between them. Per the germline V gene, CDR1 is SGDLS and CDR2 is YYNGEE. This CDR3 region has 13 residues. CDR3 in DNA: TGTGCCAGCAGCACCCCCGGAGGGGACGAGCAGTACTTC. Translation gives CASSTPGGDEQYF.

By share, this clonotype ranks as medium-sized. The CDR3 bases are TGTGCCAGCGGTTCCGGGACTAGCGTATCAGATACGCAGTATTTT. Encoded protein: CASGSGTSVSDTQYF. The chain is built from TRBV2 and TRBJ2-3; TRBD2 agrees at 10 bases. Trimming took 8 bases from V and 4 from J; bases not matched to a gene: 9. The CDR3 covers 15 residues. Germline V gene sequence: CDR1 SNHLY, CDR2 FYNNEI.

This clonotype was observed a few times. The CDR3 sequence is CASSYLPPTGTGTSGRWYEQYF. The CDR3 region has the DNA TGTGCCAGCAGTTACCTCCCTCCGACAGGTACCGGGACTAGCGGGAGGTGGTACGAGCAGTACTTC. The chain couples TRBV6-6 to TRBJ2-7; TRBD2 matches 15 bases. From germline, CDR1 is MNHNY and CDR2 SVGAGI (reference sequence). The junction had 21 bases not matched to a gene; V was cut back by 2 bases and J by 4 bases. The CDR3 runs 22 residues.

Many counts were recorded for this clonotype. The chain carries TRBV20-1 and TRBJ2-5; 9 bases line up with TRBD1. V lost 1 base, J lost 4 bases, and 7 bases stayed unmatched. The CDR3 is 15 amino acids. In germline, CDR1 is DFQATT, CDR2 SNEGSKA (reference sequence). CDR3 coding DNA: TGCAGTGCTAGAGCCGGACAGGGGAGGGCAGAGACCCAGTACTTC. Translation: CSARAGQGRAETQYF.

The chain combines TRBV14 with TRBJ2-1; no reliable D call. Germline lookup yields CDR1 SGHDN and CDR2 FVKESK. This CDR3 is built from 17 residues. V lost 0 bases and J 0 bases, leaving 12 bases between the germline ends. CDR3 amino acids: CASSQDPGASSYNEQFF. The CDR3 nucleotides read TGTGCCAGCAGCCAAGACCCAGGTGCGAGCTCCTACAATGAGCAGTTCTTC. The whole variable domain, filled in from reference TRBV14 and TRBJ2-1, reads EAGVTQFPSHSVIEKGQTVTLRCDPISGHDNLYWYRRVMGKEIKFLLHFVKESKQDESGMPNNRFLAERTGGTYSTLKVQPAELEDSGVYFCASSQDPGASSYNEQFFGPGTRLTVL.

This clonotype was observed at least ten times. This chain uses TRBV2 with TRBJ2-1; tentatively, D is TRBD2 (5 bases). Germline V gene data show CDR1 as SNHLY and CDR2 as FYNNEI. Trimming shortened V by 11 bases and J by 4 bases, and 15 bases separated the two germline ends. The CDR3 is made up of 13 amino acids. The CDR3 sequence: CAGVGLAYNEQFF. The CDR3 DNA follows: TGTGCCGGGGTAGGGCTAGCTTACAATGAGCAGTTCTTC.

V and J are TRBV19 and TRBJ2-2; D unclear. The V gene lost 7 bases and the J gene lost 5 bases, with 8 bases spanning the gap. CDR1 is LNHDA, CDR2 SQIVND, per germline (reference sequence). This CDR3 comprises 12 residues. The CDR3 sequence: CASKRRTGELFF. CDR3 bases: TGTGCCAGTAAGCGTAGGACCGGGGAGCTGTTTTTT.

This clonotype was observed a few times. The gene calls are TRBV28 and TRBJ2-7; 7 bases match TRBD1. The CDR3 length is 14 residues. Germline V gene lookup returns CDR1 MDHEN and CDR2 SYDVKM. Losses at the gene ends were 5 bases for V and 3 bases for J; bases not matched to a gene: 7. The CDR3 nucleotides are TGTGCCAGCAGTACACCGGGACAGAGCTACGAGCAGTACGTC. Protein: CASSTPGQSYEQYV.

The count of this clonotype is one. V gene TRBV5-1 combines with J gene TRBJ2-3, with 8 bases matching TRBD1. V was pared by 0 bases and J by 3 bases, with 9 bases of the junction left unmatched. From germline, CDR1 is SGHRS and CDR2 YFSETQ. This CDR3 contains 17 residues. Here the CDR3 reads CASSLGLTGARTDTQYF. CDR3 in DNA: TGCGCCAGCAGCTTGGGGTTGACAGGGGCCCGGACAGATACGCAGTATTTT.

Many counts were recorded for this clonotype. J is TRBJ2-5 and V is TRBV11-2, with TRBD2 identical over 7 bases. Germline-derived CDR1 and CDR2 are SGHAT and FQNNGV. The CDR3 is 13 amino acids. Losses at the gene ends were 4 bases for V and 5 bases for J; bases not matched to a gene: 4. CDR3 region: CASSWGGAETQYF. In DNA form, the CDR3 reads TGTGCCAGCAGCTGGGGGGGAGCGGAGACCCAGTACTTC. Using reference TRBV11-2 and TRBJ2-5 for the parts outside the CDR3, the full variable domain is EAGVAQSPRYKIIEKRQSVAFWCNPISGHATLYWYQQILGQGPKLLIQFQNNGVVDDSQLPKDRFSAERLKGVDSTLKIQPAKLEDSAVYLCASSWGGAETQYFGPGTRLLVL.

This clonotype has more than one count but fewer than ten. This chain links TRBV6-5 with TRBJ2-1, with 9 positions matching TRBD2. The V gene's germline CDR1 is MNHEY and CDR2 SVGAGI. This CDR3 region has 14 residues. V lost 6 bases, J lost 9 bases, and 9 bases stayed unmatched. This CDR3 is CASRGTSTRGEQFF. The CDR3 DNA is TGTGCCAGCAGGGGGACTAGCACCAGGGGTGAGCAGTTCTTC.

The CDR3 coding sequence is TGTGCCAGCAGTTACTCGAGCCGACAGCCCCAGCATTTT. Its translation is CASSYSSRQPQHF. V is TRBV6-5 and J is TRBJ1-5; D gene uncertain. The V end lost 0 bases, the J end lost 7 bases, and 7 bases lay between the germline ends. This CDR3 comprises 13 residues. The V gene's germline CDR1 is MNHEY and CDR2 SVGAGI.

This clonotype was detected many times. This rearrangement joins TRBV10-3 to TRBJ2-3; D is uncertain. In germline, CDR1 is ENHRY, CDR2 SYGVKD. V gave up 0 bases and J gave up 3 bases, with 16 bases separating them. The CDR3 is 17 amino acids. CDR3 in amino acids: CAISESILYTSTDTQYF. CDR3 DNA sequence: TGTGCCATCAGTGAGTCAATTCTCTATACCTCAACAGATACGCAGTATTTT.

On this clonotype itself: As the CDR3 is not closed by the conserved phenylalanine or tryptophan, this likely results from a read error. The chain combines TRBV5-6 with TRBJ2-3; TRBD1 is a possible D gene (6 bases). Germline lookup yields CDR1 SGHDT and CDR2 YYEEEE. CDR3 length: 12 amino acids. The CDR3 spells CFRTASTDTQYL. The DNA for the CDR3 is TGTTTTCGGACAGCTAGCACAGATACGCAGTATTTG.

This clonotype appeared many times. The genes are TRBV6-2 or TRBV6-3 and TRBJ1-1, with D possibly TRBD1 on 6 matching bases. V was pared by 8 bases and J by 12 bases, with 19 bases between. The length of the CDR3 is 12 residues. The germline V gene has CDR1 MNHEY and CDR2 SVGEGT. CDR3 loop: CASRQGPGLPFF. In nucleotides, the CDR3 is TGTGCCAGCCGGCAGGGGCCCGGGCTACCTTTCTTT.

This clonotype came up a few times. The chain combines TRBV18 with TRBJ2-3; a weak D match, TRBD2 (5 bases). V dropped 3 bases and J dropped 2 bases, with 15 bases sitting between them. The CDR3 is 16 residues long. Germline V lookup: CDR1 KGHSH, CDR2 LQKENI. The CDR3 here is CASSPWNRDLTDTQYF. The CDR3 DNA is TGTGCCAGCTCACCGTGGAACCGGGATCTCACAGATACGCAGTATTTT.

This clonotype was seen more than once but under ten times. CDR3 bases: TGCAGTGCTAGTTTGACAGGGCTCTACAATGAGCAGTTCTTC. Its translation is CSASLTGLYNEQFF. The J gene is TRBJ2-1, the V gene TRBV20-1; TRBD1 matches 7 bases. This CDR3 comprises 14 residues. The junction had 5 bases not matched to a gene; V was cut back by 3 bases and J by 3 bases. CDR1 DFQATT and CDR2 SNEGSKA come from the germline V gene (reference sequence).

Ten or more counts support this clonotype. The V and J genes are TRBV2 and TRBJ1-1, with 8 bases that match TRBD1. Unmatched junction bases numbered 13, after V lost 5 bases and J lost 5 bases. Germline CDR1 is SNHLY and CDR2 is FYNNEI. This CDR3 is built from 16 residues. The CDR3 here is CASSFVPGGASTEAFF. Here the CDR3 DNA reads TGTGCCAGCAGTTTCGTCCCAGGGGGCGCGTCTACTGAAGCTTTCTTT.

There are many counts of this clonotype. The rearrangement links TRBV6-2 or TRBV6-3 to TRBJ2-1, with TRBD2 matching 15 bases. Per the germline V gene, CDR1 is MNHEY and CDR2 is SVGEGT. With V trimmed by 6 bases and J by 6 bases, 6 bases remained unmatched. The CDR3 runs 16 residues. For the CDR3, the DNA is TGTGCCAGCAGGGATCGGACTAGCGGGAGGGGCAATGAGCAGTTCTTC. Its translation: CASRDRTSGRGNEQFF.

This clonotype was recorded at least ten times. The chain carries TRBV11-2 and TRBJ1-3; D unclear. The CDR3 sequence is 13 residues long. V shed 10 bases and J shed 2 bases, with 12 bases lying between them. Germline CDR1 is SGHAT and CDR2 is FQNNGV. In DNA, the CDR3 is TGTGCCATTTTAGGATCACCTGGAAACACCATATATTTT. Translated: CAILGSPGNTIYF.